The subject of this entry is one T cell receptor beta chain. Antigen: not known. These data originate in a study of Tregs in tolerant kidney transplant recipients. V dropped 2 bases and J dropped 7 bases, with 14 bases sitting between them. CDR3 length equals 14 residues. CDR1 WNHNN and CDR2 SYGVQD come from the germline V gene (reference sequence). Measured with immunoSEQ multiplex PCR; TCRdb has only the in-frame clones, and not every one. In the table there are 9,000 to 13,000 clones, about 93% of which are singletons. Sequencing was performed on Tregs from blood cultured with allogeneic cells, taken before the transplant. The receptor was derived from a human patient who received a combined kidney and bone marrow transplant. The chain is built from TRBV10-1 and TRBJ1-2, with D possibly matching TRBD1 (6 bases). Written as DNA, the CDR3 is TGCGCCAGCAGTGAGGGGGGGGGCTCCGGTGGCTACACCTTC. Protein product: CASSEGGGSGGYTF.